A selection of T cell receptor beta chains follows, all from one sample in a study of blood T cells in healthy people across ages. TCRdb re-called the 5' RACE reads with MiXCR, one entry per CDR3 protein. The table has around 800,000 distinct CDR3 sequences, about 59% seen once. The sample was blood. The receptors shown here come from a man aged 25 to 45 in good health. Each CDR3 is given with its conserved first and last residue. A D gene is named only where the DNA matches it firmly. The size entry is marked missing in some rows and otherwise reads once, few, many or a size class.

len,d_gene,v_gene,j_gene,abundance,CDR3aa,CDR3nt
14,TRBD1,TRBV2,TRBJ1-2,.,CASRSVGGGYGYTF,TGTGCCAGCAGGAGCGTAGGGGGCGGCTATGGCTACACCTTC
15,TRBD2,TRBV7-2,TRBJ2-7,.,CASSLDPGGGCEQYF,TGTGCCAGCAGCTTAGACCCGGGAGGGGGATGCGAGCAGTACTTC
14,.,TRBV28,TRBJ1-2,once,CASTPPTGNYGYTF,TGTGCCAGCACCCCACCTACAGGGAACTATGGCTACACCTTC
14,.,TRBV7-2,TRBJ2-7,.,CASSLGGAGYEQYF,TGTGCCAGCAGCTTAGGTGGGGCCGGCTACGAGCAGTACTTC
14,TRBD1,TRBV6-1,TRBJ2-1,.,CASRTGLTYNEQFF,TGTGCCAGTCGGACAGGGTTAACCTACAATGAGCAGTTCTTC
18,.,TRBV6-1,TRBJ2-7,.,CASSRNGAGDLSSYEQYF,TGTGCCAGCAGCCGGAATGGGGCAGGCGACCTAAGCTCCTACGAGCAGTACTTC
15,TRBD2,TRBV5-1,TRBJ2-7,.,CASTLSGASSYEQYF,TGCGCCAGCACCCTTAGCGGGGCTAGCTCCTACGAGCAGTACTTC
15,.,TRBV20-1,TRBJ2-6,few,CSARDSGAGANVLTF,TGCAGTGCTAGAGATTCCGGGGCCGGGGCCAACGTCCTGACTTTC
14,TRBD1,TRBV7-2,TRBJ2-5,.,CASLNRGLQETQYF,TGTGCCAGCCTAAACAGGGGTTTACAAGAGACCCAGTACTTC
14,TRBD2,TRBV20-1,TRBJ2-1,.,CSARAASGNNEQFF,TGCAGTGCTAGAGCGGCTAGCGGTAACAATGAGCAGTTCTTC
18,TRBD2,TRBV7-8,TRBJ2-5,.,CASSHSLQRGGQYNEQYF,TGTGCCAGCAGTCACAGCCTACAGCGGGGGGGCCAGTACAATGAGCAGTACTTC
15,TRBD1,TRBV2,TRBJ2-1,.,CASSPRTGRGNEQFF,TGTGCCAGTAGTCCTCGGACAGGTCGAGGCAATGAGCAGTTCTTC
16,TRBD2,TRBV7-9,TRBJ2-3,once,CASSLVGTRWGDTQYF,TGTGCCAGCAGTCTAGTGGGGACTAGATGGGGCGATACGCAGTATTTT
13,TRBD1,TRBV9,TRBJ2-7,.,CASSQTGSHEQYF,TGTGCCAGCAGCCAGACAGGGTCCCACGAGCAGTACTTC
14,TRBD1,TRBV27,TRBJ2-3,few,CASSNRGLTDTQYF,TGTGCCAGCAGCAACAGGGGGCTTACAGATACGCAGTATTTT
16,TRBD2,TRBV6-6,TRBJ2-3,.,CASRRERDYSTDTQYF,TGTGCCAGCAGAAGAGAGCGGGACTATAGCACAGATACGCAGTATTTT
15,TRBD1,TRBV28,TRBJ2-1,.,CASSVPTGVVNEQFF,TGTGCCAGCAGCGTACCGACAGGGGTGGTCAATGAGCAGTTCTTC
15,.,TRBV5-5,TRBJ2-4,.,CASSQENTAKNIQYF,TGTGCCAGCAGCCAAGAGAACACAGCCAAAAACATTCAGTACTTC
18,.,TRBV29-1,TRBJ2-1,.,CSVSQILGLLKTYNEQFF,TGCAGCGTGTCCCAGATACTGGGACTCTTAAAGACCTACAATGAGCAGTTCTTC
16,.,TRBV9,TRBJ2-3,few,CASSVVPGSSTDTQYF,TGTGCCAGCAGCGTAGTACCGGGGTCTAGCACAGATACGCAGTATTTT